Each of the 15 T cell receptor beta chains below was sequenced from the same sample in a study of regulatory T cells in long-lasting Graves disease. To make TCR beta libraries, researchers used iRepertoire HTBI primers and Arm-PCR of CDR3 regions. One entry per CDR3 protein results from TCRdb running MiXCR on the multiplex PCR reads. Of approximately 400,000 distinct CDR3 sequences in the sample, roughly 25% were seen once. Sample time point: persistent/refractory GD, antithyroid drugs over 5 years with positive TRAb. From PBMCs, RNA was extracted and then used to make the TCR library. This material consisted of peripheral blood mononuclear cells (PBMCs), taken when the disease was refractory, from a patient treated with antithyroid drugs. These receptor sequences come from a woman aged 40 to 50 with Graves disease.

This clonotype was counted between two and nine times. The gene calls are TRBV6-5 and TRBJ1-5, with 7 bases identical to TRBD1. CDR3 length: 18 amino acids. V was clipped by 2 bases and J by 6 bases; unmatched bases: 16. From germline, CDR1 is MNHEY and CDR2 SVGAGI. In DNA form, the CDR3 reads TGTGCCAGCAGTTACGGACAGGTCAACCCCCTAATTAGTCAGCCCCAGCATTTT. It is translated as CASSYGQVNPLISQPQHF.

This clonotype was seen a few times. The chain joins TRBV13 to TRBJ2-6; 8 nucleotides line up with TRBD2. Trimming at V came to 4 bases and at J to 0 bases, leaving 17 bases not matched to a gene. The CDR3 has 21 residues. Germline CDR1 PRHDT, CDR2 FYEKMQ (reference sequence). This chain's CDR3 is CASSSSASGSLINSGANVLTF. CDR3 bases: TGTGCCAGCAGCTCGAGCGCTAGCGGGTCCCTGATTAACTCTGGGGCCAACGTCCTGACTTTC. Full variable domain (outside the CDR3, taken from reference TRBV13 and TRBJ2-6): AAGVIQSPRHLIKEKRETATLKCYPIPRHDTVYWYQQGPGQDPQFLISFYEKMQSDKGSIPDRFSAQQFSDYHSELNMSSLELGDSALYFCASSSSASGSLINSGANVLTFGAGSRLTVL.

The rearrangement joins TRBV6-1 to TRBJ2-1; D is unclear. CDR3 length equals 11 residues. Germline loops: CDR1 MNHNS, CDR2 SASEGT. Trimming removed 5 bases from V and 8 bases from J, with 7 bases in between. The DNA of the CDR3 is TGTGCCAGCAGTCACGACTATGAGCAGTTCTTC. Encoded protein: CASSHDYEQFF.

This clonotype was counted many times. The chain joins TRBV6-1 to TRBJ1-1; possible D gene TRBD1, 6 bases. Germline V gene data show CDR1 as MNHNS and CDR2 as SASEGT. Deletions cut 6 bases from V and 0 bases from J, with 11 bases between. CDR3 length: 14 amino acids. The CDR3 nucleotides are TGTGCCAGCAGAGGACAGAACATGAACACTGAAGCTTTCTTT. It yields the protein CASRGQNMNTEAFF.

To note about this clonotype: This is likely an artifact of a read error, given a far larger clone one base away. J is TRBJ2-4 and V is TRBV6-1; D not certain. V lost 6 bases and J lost 8, with 20 bases in between. This CDR3 is built from 15 residues. From germline, CDR1 is MNHNS and CDR2 SASEGT. CDR3 protein: CASSESPVALDIQYF. DNA for the CDR3: TGTGCCAGCAGCGAATCACCAGTAGCCCTGGACATTCAGTACTTC.

This sequence joins TRBV9 and TRBJ2-5; 13 nucleotides align to TRBD2. The CDR3 runs to 16 residues. With V trimmed by 3 bases and J by 4 bases, 6 bases remained unmatched. CDR1 is SGDLS, CDR2 YYNGEE, per germline. The CDR3 sequence: CASSAGGLAGRETQYF. In nucleotides, the CDR3 is TGTGCCAGCAGCGCAGGGGGACTAGCGGGACGAGAGACCCAGTACTTC.

V gene TRBV14 combines with J gene TRBJ2-5; no clear D gene. The germline CDR1 and CDR2 sequences are SGHDN and FVKESK. V lost 4 bases and J lost 1, with 13 bases in between. CDR3 length: 15 amino acids. The chain's CDR3 is CASSPWALPQETQYF. The CDR3 DNA sequence: TGTGCCAGCAGCCCTTGGGCCCTCCCCCAAGAGACCCAGTACTTC.

This clonotype was found many times. This chain connects TRBV20-1 to TRBJ1-4, with D perhaps matching TRBD1 (6 bases). The CDR3 is 15 amino acids. Trimming shortened V by 0 bases and J by 7 bases, and 15 bases separated the two germline ends. Germline values: CDR1 DFQATT, CDR2 SNEGSKA (reference sequence). The DNA of the CDR3 is TGCAGTGCTAGAGATGTTCGGGGGGCAGGTGAAAAACTGTTTTTT. Amino acid sequence: CSARDVRGAGEKLFF.

This clonotype showed up many times. The chain joins TRBV11-2 to TRBJ1-1, with no clear D. Per the germline V gene, CDR1 is SGHAT and CDR2 is FQNNGV. Trimming removed 5 bases from V and 0 bases from J, with 13 bases in between. The CDR3 is 15 residues long. This CDR3 reads CASSATAGMNTEAFF. CDR3 DNA: TGTGCCAGCAGCGCGACTGCGGGGATGAACACTGAAGCTTTCTTT. Based on the CDR3 plus reference TRBV11-2 and TRBJ1-1, the full variable domain is EAGVAQSPRYKIIEKRQSVAFWCNPISGHATLYWYQQILGQGPKLLIQFQNNGVVDDSQLPKDRFSAERLKGVDSTLKIQPAKLEDSAVYLCASSATAGMNTEAFFGQGTRLTVV.

This chain uses TRBV28 with TRBJ2-6; D remains unclear. The V gene's germline CDR1 is MDHEN and CDR2 SYDVKM. V was trimmed by 3 bases and J by 0 bases, leaving 6 bases between them. The CDR3 contains 15 residues. CDR3 amino acids: CASSFRVSGANVLTF. In DNA form, the CDR3 reads TGTGCCAGCAGTTTTCGGGTCTCTGGGGCCAACGTCCTGACTTTC. Complete variable domain (other parts from reference TRBV28 and TRBJ2-6): DVKVTQSSRYLVKRTGEKVFLECVQDMDHENMFWYRQDPGLGLRLIYFSYDVKMKEKGDIPEGYSVSREKKERFSLILESASTNQTSMYLCASSFRVSGANVLTFGAGSRLTVL.

This clonotype was observed at least ten times. CDR3 protein: CASSLGGGWETQYF. CDR3 sequence (DNA): TGTGCCAGCAGTCTGGGGGGGGGCTGGGAGACCCAGTACTTC. The rearrangement uses TRBV28 and TRBJ2-5, with D perhaps matching TRBD2 (7 bases). This CDR3 spans 14 amino acids. Looked up from germline, CDR1 is MDHEN and CDR2 is SYDVKM. V shed 5 bases and J shed 5 bases, with 15 bases lying between them.

This chain links TRBV20-1 with TRBJ2-2; 9 bases are shared with TRBD2. J lost 5 bases, V lost 6 bases, and 4 bases had no gene match. Germline V gene data show CDR1 as DFQATT and CDR2 as SNEGSKA (reference sequence). This CDR3 spans 13 amino acids. Here the CDR3 DNA reads TGCAGTGCCGGGACTAGCTTTACCGGGGAGCTGTTTTTT. It codes for CSAGTSFTGELFF.

This chain uses TRBV19 with TRBJ2-2; TRBD2 matches at 7 bases. From germline, CDR1 is LNHDA and CDR2 SQIVND (reference sequence). The CDR3 length is 16 residues. The V and J ends lost 7 bases and 7 bases, in that order; junction bases with no gene match: 15. CDR3 nucleotide sequence: TGTGCCAGTAATCTCGGGCGGCGGGAGCTAGGCGGGGAGCTGTTTTTT. Amino acid sequence: CASNLGRRELGGELFF.

This clonotype was seen a handful of times. The chain has TRBV18 and TRBJ2-5, with D perhaps being TRBD1 or TRBD2 (5 bases each). Trimming left V 2 bases short and J 5 bases short, with 12 bases between. The CDR3 spans 14 residues. Germline V gene lookup returns CDR1 KGHSH and CDR2 LQKENI. The CDR3 DNA reads TGTGCCAGCTCACCAGGGGCCGGGACGGAGACCCAGTACTTC. Its protein is CASSPGAGTETQYF.

This clonotype was recorded a few times. V and J are TRBV12-3 or TRBV12-4 and TRBJ2-1; D gene uncertain. CDR3 length equals 13 residues. V shed 5 bases and J shed 4 bases, with 9 bases lying between them. The CDR3 loop is CASSRLAYNEQFF. As DNA, the CDR3 is TGTGCCAGCAGTCGACTCGCTTACAATGAGCAGTTCTTC.